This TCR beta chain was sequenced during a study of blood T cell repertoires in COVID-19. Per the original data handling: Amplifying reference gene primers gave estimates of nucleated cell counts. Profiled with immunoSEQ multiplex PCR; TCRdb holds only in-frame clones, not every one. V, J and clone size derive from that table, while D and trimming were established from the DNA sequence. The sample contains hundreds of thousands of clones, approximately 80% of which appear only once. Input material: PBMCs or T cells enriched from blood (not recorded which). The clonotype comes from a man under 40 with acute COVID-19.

The CDR3 nucleotides are TGCGCCAGCAGCTTGGTACCTAGCGGGGGGGAGAATGAGCAGTTCTTC. The encoded protein is CASSLVPSGGENEQFF. This chain connects TRBV5-1 to TRBJ2-1; 12 positions match TRBD2. J gave up 7 bases and V 0 bases, and 5 bases lay outside the gene matches. Germline V gene lookup returns CDR1 SGHRS and CDR2 YFSETQ. CDR3 length: 16 residues.